This T cell receptor beta chain was identified in a study of shared clonotypes between healthy human individuals. Broader study findings: About 5% was the fraction of naive CD4 clonotypes found shared across a few donors. Estimated richness values were generally larger in naive subsets than in memory subsets.

Remarks on this clone: Antigen specificity is unknown.

Germline V gene lookup returns CDR1 SGHAT and CDR2 FQNNGV. CDR3 size: 15 residues. V lost 7 bases and J lost 6; bases outside the gene matches: 9. An even split of each subset's genomic DNA across several immunoSEQ plates was performed. Measured with immunoSEQ multiplex PCR; TCRdb has only the in-frame clones, and not every one. The sample has under 1,100,000 clones, more than 60% seen once; the top ten hold over 1.3%. J is TRBJ2-2 and V is TRBV11-2; 9 positions match TRBD2. The receptor's source is a man between 18 and 35 years old in good health. The sequenced material came from memory CD4+ T cells sorted from blood. The sample's subset: CD45RA-negative fraction. The CDR3 spells CASMSSGTGAGELFF. The CDR3 DNA reads TGTGCCAGCATGTCTAGCGGGACCGGGGCCGGGGAGCTGTTTTTT.